A single sample gave rise to the 5 T cell receptor beta chains below, sequenced in a study of identical twins. MiXCR, run by TCRdb on the 5' RACE reads, gives a single entry per CDR3 protein. This table has about 700,000 distinct CDR3 sequences, 8.6% appearing once. The sample was also linked to a second study, of yellow fever vaccine responses in identical twins.

Sequencing input: PBMCs. The receptors here all came from a woman aged 18-29 years in good health.

This clonotype was counted at least ten times. This CDR3 is CASSLVTGQPQHF. CDR3 DNA sequence: TGCGCCAGCAGCTTGGTGACAGGTCAGCCCCAGCATTTT. V and J are TRBV5-1 and TRBJ1-5; TRBD1 is a possible D gene (6 bases). Germline CDR1 and CDR2: SGHRS and YFSETQ. The CDR3 sequence is 13 residues long. V was pared by 0 bases and J by 6 bases, with 7 bases between.

In this sample, this clonotype turned up a few times. The chain employs TRBV6-1 and TRBJ2-7; D is perhaps TRBD1 or TRBD2 (6 bases each). CDR1 is MNHNS and CDR2 is SASEGT in the germline V gene. This CDR3 region has 12 residues. The V and J ends lost 7 bases and 7 bases respectively, with 14 bases between them. DNA for the CDR3: TGTGCCAGCACGGGGGCTTCGGGGGAGCAGTACTTC. The encoded protein is CASTGASGEQYF.

V and J are TRBV5-8 and TRBJ2-7; 7 nucleotides match TRBD1. The CDR3 covers 15 residues. The V gene end was trimmed by 4 bases and the J gene end by 2 bases; junction bases not matched to a gene: 9. Germline CDR1 SGHTS, CDR2 YDEGEE. CDR3 in amino acids: CASSEETGKAYEQYF. The CDR3, as DNA: TGTGCCAGCAGCGAGGAGACAGGGAAAGCCTACGAGCAGTACTTC.

Concerning this clonotype: This clone may be a read error of a much larger clone one base away. The conserved final phenylalanine or tryptophan is absent from the CDR3, which likely points to a read error. This sequence joins TRBV25-1 and TRBJ2-1; D ambiguous. Germline loops: CDR1 MGHDK, CDR2 SYGVNS. This CDR3 has 13 residues. The ends were cut back, 1 base at V and 4 bases at J, with 5 bases in the middle. DNA of the CDR3: TGTGCCAGCAGTGAATTTGGGTACAATGAGCAGTTCTGC. The encoded protein is CASSEFGYNEQFC.

This clonotype was recorded many times. This sequence joins TRBV7-9 and TRBJ2-7, with D uncertain. The ends were cut back, 1 base at V and 4 bases at J, with 8 bases in the middle. Per the germline V gene, CDR1 is SEHNR and CDR2 is FQNEAQ (reference sequence). The CDR3 consists of 13 residues. CDR3 amino acids: CASSLGSGYEQYF. The CDR3 region has the DNA TGTGCCAGCAGCTTAGGATCCGGTTACGAGCAGTACTTC.